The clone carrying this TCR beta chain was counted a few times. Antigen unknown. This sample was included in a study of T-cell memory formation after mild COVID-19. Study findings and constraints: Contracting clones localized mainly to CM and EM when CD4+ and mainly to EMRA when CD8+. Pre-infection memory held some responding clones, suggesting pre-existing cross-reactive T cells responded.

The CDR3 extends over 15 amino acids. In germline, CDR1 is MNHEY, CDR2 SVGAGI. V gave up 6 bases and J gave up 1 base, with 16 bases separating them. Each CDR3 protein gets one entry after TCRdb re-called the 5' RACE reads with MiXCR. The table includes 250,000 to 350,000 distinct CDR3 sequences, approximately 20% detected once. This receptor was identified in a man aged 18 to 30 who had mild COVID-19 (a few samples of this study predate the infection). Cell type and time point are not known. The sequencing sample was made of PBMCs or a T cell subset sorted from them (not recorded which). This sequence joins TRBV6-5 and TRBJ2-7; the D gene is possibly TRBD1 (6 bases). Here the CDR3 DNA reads TGTGCCAGCAGCCGCCTTAGAGACAGGTCCTACGAGCAGTACGTC. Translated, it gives CASSRLRDRSYEQYV.